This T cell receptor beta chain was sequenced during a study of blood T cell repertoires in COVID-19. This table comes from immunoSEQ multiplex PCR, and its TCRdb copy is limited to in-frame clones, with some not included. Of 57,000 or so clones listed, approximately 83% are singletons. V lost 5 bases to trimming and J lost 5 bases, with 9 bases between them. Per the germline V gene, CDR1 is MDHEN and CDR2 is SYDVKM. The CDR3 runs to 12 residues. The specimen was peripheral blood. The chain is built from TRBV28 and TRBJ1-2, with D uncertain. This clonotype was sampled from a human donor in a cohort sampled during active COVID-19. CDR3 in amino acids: CASSTTPYGYTF. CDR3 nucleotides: TGTGCCAGCAGTACGACACCGTATGGCTACACCTTC.